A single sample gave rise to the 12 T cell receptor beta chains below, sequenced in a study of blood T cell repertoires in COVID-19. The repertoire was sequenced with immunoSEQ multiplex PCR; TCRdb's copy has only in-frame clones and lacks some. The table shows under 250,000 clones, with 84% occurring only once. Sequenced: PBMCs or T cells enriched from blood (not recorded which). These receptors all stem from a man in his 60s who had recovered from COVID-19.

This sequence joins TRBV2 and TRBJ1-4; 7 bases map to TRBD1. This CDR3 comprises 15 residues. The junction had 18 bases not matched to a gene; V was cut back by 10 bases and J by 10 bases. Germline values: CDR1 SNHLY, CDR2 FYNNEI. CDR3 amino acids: CATTRDSGSLGKLFF. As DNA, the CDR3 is TGTGCCACCACAAGGGACAGTGGTAGTTTGGGAAAACTGTTTTTT.

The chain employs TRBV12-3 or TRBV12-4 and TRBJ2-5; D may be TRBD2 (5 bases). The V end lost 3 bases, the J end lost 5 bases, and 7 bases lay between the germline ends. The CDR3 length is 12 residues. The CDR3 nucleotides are TGTGCCAGCAGTTTCGGGGAGGAGACCCAGTACTTC. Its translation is CASSFGEETQYF.

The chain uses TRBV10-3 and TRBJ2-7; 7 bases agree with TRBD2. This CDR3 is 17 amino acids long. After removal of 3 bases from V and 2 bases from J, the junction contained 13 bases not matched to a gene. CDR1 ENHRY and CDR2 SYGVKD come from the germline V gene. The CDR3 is CAISDLPLGRGTYEQYF. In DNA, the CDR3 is TGTGCCATCAGTGACCTTCCTTTGGGGAGGGGAACCTACGAGCAGTACTTC.

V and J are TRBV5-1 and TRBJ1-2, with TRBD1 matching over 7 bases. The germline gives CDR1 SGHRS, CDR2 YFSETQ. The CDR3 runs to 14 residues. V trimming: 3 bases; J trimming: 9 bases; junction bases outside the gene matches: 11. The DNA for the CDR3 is TGCGCCAGCAGCTCTACCGACAGGGATTCTAGCTACACCTTC. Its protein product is CASSSTDRDSSYTF. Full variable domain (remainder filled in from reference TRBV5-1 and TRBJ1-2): KAGVTQTPRYLIKTRGQQVTLSCSPISGHRSVSWYQQTPGQGLQFLFEYFSETQRNKGNFPGRFSGRQFSNSRSEMNVSTLELGDSALYLCASSSTDRDSSYTFGSGTRLTVV.

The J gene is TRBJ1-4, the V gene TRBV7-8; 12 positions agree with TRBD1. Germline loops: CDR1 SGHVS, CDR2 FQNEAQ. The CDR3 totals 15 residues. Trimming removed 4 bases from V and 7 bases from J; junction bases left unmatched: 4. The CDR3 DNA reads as TGTGCCAGCAGCTCGGGACAGGGGGCCGGTGAAAAACTGTTTTTT. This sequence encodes CASSSGQGAGEKLFF.

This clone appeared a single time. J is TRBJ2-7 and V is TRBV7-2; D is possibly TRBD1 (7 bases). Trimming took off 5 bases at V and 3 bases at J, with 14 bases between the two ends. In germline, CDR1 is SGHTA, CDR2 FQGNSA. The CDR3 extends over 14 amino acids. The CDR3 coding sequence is TGTGCCAGCAGCCCCCGACAGGGAGGCTACGAGCAGTACTTC. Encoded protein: CASSPRQGGYEQYF. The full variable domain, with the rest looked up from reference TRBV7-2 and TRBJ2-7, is GAGVSQSPSNKVTEKGKDVELRCDPISGHTALYWYRQSLGQGLEFLIYFQGNSAPDKSGLPSDRFSAERTGGSVSTLTIQRTQQEDSAVYLCASSPRQGGYEQYFGPGTRLTVT.

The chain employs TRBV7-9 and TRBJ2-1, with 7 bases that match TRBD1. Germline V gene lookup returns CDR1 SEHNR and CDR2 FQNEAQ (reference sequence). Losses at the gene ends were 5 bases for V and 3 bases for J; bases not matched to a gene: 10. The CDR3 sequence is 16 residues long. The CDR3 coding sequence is TGTGCCAGCAGCCTCTTGGCAGGGGGTATCTACAATGAGCAGTTCTTC. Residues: CASSLLAGGIYNEQFF.

CDR3 protein: CASSQGGRYNEQFF. Written as DNA, the CDR3 is TGCGCCAGCAGCCAAGGGGGCCGTTACAATGAGCAGTTCTTC. The J gene is TRBJ2-1, the V gene TRBV4-3; D perhaps matches TRBD1 (5 bases). Germline assignment: CDR1 LGHNA and CDR2 YSLEER. The CDR3 is made up of 14 amino acids. V dropped 1 base and J dropped 4 bases, with 8 bases sitting between them.

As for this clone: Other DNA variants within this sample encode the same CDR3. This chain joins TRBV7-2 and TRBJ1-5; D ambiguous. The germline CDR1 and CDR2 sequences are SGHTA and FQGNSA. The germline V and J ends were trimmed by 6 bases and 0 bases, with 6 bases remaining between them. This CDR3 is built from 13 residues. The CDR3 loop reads CASSYNSNQPQHF. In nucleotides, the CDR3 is TGTGCCAGCAGTTATAATAGCAATCAGCCCCAGCATTTT. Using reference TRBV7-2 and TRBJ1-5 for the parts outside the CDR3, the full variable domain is GAGVSQSPSNKVTEKGKDVELRCDPISGHTALYWYRQSLGQGLEFLIYFQGNSAPDKSGLPSDRFSAERTGGSVSTLTIQRTQQEDSAVYLCASSYNSNQPQHFGDGTRLSIL.

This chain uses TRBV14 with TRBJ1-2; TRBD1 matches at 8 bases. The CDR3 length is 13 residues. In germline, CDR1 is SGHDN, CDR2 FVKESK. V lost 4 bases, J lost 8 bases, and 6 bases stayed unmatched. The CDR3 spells CASSLRGQWGYTF. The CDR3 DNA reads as TGTGCCAGCAGCCTCAGGGGGCAATGGGGCTACACCTTC.

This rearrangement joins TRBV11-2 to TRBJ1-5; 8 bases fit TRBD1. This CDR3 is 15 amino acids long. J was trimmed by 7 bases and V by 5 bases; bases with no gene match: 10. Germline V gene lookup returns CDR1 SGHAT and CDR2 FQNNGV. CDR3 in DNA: TGTGCCAGCAGCGCCCCAGGGGGCGCGGGGCAGCCCCAGCATTTT. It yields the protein CASSAPGGAGQPQHF. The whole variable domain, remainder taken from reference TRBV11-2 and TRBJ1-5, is EAGVAQSPRYKIIEKRQSVAFWCNPISGHATLYWYQQILGQGPKLLIQFQNNGVVDDSQLPKDRFSAERLKGVDSTLKIQPAKLEDSAVYLCASSAPGGAGQPQHFGDGTRLSIL.

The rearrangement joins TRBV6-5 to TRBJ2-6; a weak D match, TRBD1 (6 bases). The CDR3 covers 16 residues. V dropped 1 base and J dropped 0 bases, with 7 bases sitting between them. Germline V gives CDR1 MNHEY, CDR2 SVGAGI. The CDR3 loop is CASSYYRVSGANVLTF. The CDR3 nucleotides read TGTGCCAGCAGTTACTACAGGGTCTCTGGGGCCAACGTCCTGACTTTC.